Listed below are T cell receptor beta chains from one sample, sequenced in a study of CD8 T cells in ankylosing spondylitis. TCRdb passed the 5' RACE reads through MiXCR, listing each CDR3 protein once. The table has almost 250,000 distinct CDR3 sequences, roughly 32% seen once. The sample consisted of blood, either unsorted or a sorted T cell fraction (not recorded which). The receptors stem from a male donor with ankylosing spondylitis or in good health (not recorded which). Each CDR3 is given with its conserved first and last residue. D genes are given only for firm matches. Size is stated for part of the rows, as once, few or many counts, or as a class when the clone is expanded.

>TRBJ1-1|TRBV3-1|NA|NA
CASSQRHGDTEAFF
TGTGCCAGCAGCCAAAGACACGGGGACACTGAAGCTTTCTTT
>TRBJ2-1|TRBV5-1|few|NA
CASSLRSGADEQFF
TGCGCCAGCAGCTTGCGGTCAGGGGCCGATGAGCAGTTCTTC
>TRBJ2-5|TRBV12-3/TRBV12-4|once|NA
CASSLPTPTETQYF
TGTGCCAGCAGTTTGCCGACACCGACGGAGACCCAGTACTTC
>TRBJ2-1|TRBV10-3|few|TRBD1
CAISRGQGASNEQFF
TGTGCCATCAGCAGAGGACAGGGGGCGTCGAATGAGCAGTTCTTC
>TRBJ1-5|TRBV10-3|NA|NA
CAISTQGDQPQHF
TGTGCCATCAGCACGCAGGGTGATCAGCCCCAGCATTTT
>TRBJ2-6|TRBV5-5|few|NA
CASTLRHSGANVLTF
TGTGCCAGCACCCTTCGGCACTCTGGGGCCAACGTCCTGACTTTC
>TRBJ2-3|TRBV6-4|NA|NA
CASSDGVARWYF
TGTGCCAGCAGTGACGGGGTTGCGAGGTGGTATTTT
>TRBJ2-1|TRBV20-1|few|NA
CSARRGPHSSYNEQFF
TGCAGTGCTAGGCGGGGGCCCCACAGCTCCTACAATGAGCAGTTCTTC
>TRBJ1-5|TRBV12-3/TRBV12-4|once|NA
CASRGDTAQPQHF
TGTGCCAGCAGGGGAGACACGGCTCAGCCCCAGCATTTT
>TRBJ1-2|TRBV7-2|many|TRBD1
CASSPSGGTGYGYTF
TGTGCCAGCAGCCCCTCGGGGGGGACAGGGTACGGCTACACCTTC
>TRBJ2-7|TRBV7-9|few|TRBD1
CASSGGGQDTYEQYF
TGTGCCAGCAGCGGAGGGGGACAGGACACCTACGAGCAGTACTTC
>TRBJ2-7|TRBV27|once|NA
CASSFAQGGYEQYF
TGTGCCAGCAGTTTCGCCCAGGGGGGCTACGAGCAGTACTTC
>TRBJ1-2|TRBV28|NA|NA
CASSFPRGDGYTF
TGTGCCAGCAGTTTCCCTAGGGGGGACGGCTACACCTTC
>TRBJ2-2|TRBV20-1|NA|NA
CSARESSAGPGGELFF
TGCAGTGCTAGAGAGTCTAGCGCGGGTCCGGGCGGGGAGCTGTTTTTT
>TRBJ2-2|TRBV20-1|NA|NA
CSAKEVRSNTGELFF
TGCAGTGCTAAAGAGGTCAGGAGTAACACCGGGGAGCTGTTTTTT
>TRBJ1-2|TRBV28|NA|NA
CATDNGGGPFYGYTF
TGTGCCACCGACAACGGGGGGGGCCCTTTCTATGGCTACACCTTC
>TRBJ2-7|TRBV12-3/TRBV12-4|NA|NA
CASSKGVRGSYEQYF
TGTGCCAGCAGTAAGGGGGTGCGGGGTTCCTACGAGCAGTACTTC
>TRBJ2-2|TRBV10-3|few|NA
CAISRGADRSTGELFF
TGTGCCATCAGCCGGGGGGCAGACCGGAGCACCGGGGAGCTGTTTTTT
>TRBJ1-2|TRBV5-6|NA|TRBD1
CASSAGQGAKYYGYTF
TGTGCCAGCAGCGCGGGACAGGGGGCGAAATACTATGGCTACACCTTC
>TRBJ2-5|TRBV10-3|NA|TRBD1
CAIRSDRALETQYF
TGTGCCATCAGGTCGGACAGGGCTTTAGAGACCCAGTACTTC
>TRBJ2-7|TRBV6-1|NA|TRBD1
CASSAGTGGGHEQYF
TGTGCCAGCAGTGCCGGGACAGGGGGTGGGCACGAGCAGTACTTC
>TRBJ2-7|TRBV12-3/TRBV12-4|NA|TRBD1
CASSLWDRATYEQYF
TGTGCCAGCAGTTTATGGGACAGGGCGACCTACGAGCAGTACTTC
>TRBJ2-7|TRBV5-1|few|TRBD2
CASSRGEAPISPYF
TGCGCCAGCAGCCGGGGGGAAGCGCCGATATCCCCGTACTTC
>TRBJ2-3|TRBV5-1|once|TRBD1
CASSRLSGQITDTQYF
TGCGCCAGCAGCCGGCTATCGGGACAGATCACAGATACGCAGTATTTT
>TRBJ2-7|TRBV20-1|NA|TRBD1
CSANGDRGFYEQYF
TGCAGTGCTAACGGGGACAGGGGCTTTTATGAGCAGTACTTC
>TRBJ2-5|TRBV29-1|few|TRBD1
CSVEGQGRPGTQYF
TGCAGCGTTGAGGGACAGGGGCGCCCCGGGACCCAGTACTTC
>TRBJ2-1|TRBV10-3|NA|NA
CAISMGNEQFF
TGTGCCATCAGTATGGGCAATGAGCAGTTCTTC
>TRBJ2-7|TRBV27|NA|TRBD2
CASSLSGGSYEQYF
TGTGCCAGCAGTTTAAGCGGGGGGTCCTACGAGCAGTACTTC
>TRBJ2-5|TRBV5-1|NA|TRBD1
CASSLSNRGRETQYF
TGCGCCAGCAGCTTGTCAAACAGGGGGCGAGAGACCCAGTACTTC
>TRBJ2-1|TRBV12-3/TRBV12-4|once|TRBD2
CASSLESWGGGANEQFF
TGTGCCAGCAGTTTAGAGTCTTGGGGCGGGGGGGCCAATGAGCAGTTCTTC
>TRBJ2-5|TRBV20-1|NA|TRBD1
CSASLTGGVQETQYF
TGCAGTGCTAGCTTGACAGGGGGCGTGCAAGAGACCCAGTACTTC
>TRBJ2-1|TRBV29-1|NA|NA
CSVEPIEGARNEQFF
TGCAGCGTTGAACCGATTGAGGGCGCTAGGAATGAGCAGTTCTTC
>TRBJ1-1|TRBV12-3/TRBV12-4|NA|NA
CASRSGPFTVQGTEAFF
TGTGCCAGCAGGTCCGGCCCCTTCACAGTTCAGGGCACTGAAGCTTTCTTT
>TRBJ2-7|TRBV14|NA|NA
CASSQEQGWEQYF
TGTGCCAGCAGCCAAGAACAGGGATGGGAGCAGTACTTC
>TRBJ2-3|TRBV6-1|few|NA
CASSESAGGAPDTQYF
TGTGCCAGCAGTGAGTCGGCGGGCGGGGCGCCAGATACGCAGTATTTT
>TRBJ1-1|TRBV20-1|few|NA
CSAPRGRTMNTEAFF
TGCAGTGCCCCGCGGGGCAGGACTATGAACACTGAAGCTTTCTTT
>TRBJ2-1|TRBV7-6|NA|NA
CASSSLSRFDEQFF
TGTGCCAGCAGCTCCTTGAGCAGGTTCGATGAGCAGTTCTTC